This T cell receptor beta chain was sequenced in a study of blood T cell repertoires in COVID-19. Overall study: The United States, Italy and Spain provided the acute and convalescent COVID-19 samples.

CDR1 MNHEY and CDR2 SVGAGI come from the germline V gene. CDR3 length equals 14 residues. V dropped 6 bases and J dropped 3; count of bases not matched to a gene: 5. Per the study methods: Amplification of reference gene primers provided the estimated nucleated cell counts. Some clones are missing from TCRdb's copy, which holds only in-frame ones; the method was immunoSEQ multiplex PCR. V and J calls plus clone size are reproduced from that table; the DNA served to infer D and trimming. The sample lists some 240,000 clones; approximately 80% were seen once. The clonotype originates from a human donor in a cohort sampled during active COVID-19. The chain combines TRBV6-5 with TRBJ2-3, with 8 nucleotides matching TRBD1. The sample consisted of peripheral blood. The CDR3 DNA reads TGTGCCAGCAGCCCAGGACAGGGTACAGATACGCAGTATTTT. Translating gives CASSPGQGTDTQYF.